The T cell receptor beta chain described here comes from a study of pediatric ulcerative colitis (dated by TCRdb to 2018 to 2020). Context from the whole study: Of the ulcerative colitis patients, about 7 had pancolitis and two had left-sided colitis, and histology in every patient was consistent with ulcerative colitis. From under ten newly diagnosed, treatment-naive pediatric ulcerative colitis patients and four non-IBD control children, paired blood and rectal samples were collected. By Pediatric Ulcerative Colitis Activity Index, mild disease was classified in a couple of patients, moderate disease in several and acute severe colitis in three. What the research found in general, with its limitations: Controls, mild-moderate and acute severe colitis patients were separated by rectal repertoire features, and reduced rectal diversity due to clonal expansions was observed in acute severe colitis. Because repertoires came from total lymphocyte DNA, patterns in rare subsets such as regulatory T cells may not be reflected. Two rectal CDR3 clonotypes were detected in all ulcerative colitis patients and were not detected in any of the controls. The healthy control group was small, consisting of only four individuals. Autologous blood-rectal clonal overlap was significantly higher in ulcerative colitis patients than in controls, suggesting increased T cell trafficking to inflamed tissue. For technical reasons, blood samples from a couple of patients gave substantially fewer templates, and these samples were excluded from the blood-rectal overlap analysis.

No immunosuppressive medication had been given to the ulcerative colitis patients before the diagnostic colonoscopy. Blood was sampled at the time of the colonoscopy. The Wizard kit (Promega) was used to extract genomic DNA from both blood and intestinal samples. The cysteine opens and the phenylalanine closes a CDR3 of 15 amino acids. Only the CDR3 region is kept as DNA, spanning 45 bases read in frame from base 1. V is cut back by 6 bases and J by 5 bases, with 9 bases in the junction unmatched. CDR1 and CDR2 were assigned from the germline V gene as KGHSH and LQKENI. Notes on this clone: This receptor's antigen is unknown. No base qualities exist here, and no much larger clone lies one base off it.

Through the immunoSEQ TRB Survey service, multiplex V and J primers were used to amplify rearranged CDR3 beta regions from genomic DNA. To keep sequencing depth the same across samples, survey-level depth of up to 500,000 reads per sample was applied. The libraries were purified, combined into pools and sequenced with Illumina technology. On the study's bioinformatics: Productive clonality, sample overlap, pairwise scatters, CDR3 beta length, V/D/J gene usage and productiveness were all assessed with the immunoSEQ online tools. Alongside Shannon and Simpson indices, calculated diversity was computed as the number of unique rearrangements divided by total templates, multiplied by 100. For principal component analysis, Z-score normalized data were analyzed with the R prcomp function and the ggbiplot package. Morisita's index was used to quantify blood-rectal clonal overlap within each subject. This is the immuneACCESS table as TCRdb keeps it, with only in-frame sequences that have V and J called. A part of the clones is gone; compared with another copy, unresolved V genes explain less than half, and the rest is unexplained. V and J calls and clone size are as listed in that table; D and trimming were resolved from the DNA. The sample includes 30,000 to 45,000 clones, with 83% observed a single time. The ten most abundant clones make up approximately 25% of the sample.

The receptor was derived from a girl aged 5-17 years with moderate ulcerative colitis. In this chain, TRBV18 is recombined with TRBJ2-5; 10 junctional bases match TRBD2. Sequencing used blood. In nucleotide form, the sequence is TGTGCCAGCTCGCCCCTAGCGGGAGCCGGGGAGACCCAGTACTTC. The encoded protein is CASSPLAGAGETQYF.